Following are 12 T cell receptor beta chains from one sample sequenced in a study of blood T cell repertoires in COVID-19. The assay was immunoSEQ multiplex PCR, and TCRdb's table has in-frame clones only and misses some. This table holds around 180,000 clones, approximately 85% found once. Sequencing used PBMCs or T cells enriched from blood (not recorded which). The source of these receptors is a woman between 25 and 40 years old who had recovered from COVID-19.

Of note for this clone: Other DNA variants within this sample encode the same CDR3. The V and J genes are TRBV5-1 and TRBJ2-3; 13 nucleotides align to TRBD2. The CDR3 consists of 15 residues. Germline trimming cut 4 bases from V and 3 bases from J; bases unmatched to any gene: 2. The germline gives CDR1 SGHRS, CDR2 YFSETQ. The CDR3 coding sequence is TGCGCCAGCAGCCTGACTAGCGGGAGGACAGATACGCAGTATTTT. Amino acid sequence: CASSLTSGRTDTQYF.

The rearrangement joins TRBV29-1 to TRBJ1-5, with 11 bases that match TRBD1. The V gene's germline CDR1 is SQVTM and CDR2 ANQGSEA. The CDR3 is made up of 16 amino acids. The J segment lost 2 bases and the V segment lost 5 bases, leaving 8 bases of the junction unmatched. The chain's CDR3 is CSVRGQGAGGNQPQHF. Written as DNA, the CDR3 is TGCAGCGTTCGAGGACAGGGGGCTGGGGGCAATCAGCCCCAGCATTTT.

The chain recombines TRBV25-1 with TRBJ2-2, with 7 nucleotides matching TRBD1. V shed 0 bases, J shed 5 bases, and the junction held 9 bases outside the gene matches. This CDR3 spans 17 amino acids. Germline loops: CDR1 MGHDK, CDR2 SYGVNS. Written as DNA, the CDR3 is TGTGCCAGCAGTGAATATCTACAGGGGAGAAATACCGGGGAGCTGTTTTTT. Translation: CASSEYLQGRNTGELFF.

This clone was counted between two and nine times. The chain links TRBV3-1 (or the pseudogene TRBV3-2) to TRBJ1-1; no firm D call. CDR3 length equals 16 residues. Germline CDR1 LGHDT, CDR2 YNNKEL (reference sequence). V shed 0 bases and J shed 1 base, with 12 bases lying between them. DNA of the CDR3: TGTGCCAGCAGCCAAGATCTCGGAGGGTGGAACACTGAAGCTTTCTTT. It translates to CASSQDLGGWNTEAFF.

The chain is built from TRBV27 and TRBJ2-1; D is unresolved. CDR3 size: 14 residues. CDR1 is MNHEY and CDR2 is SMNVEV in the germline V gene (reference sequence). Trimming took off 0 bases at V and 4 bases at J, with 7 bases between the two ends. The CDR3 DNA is TGTGCCAGCAGTTTATCGTTCCAGTACAATGAGCAGTTCTTC. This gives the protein CASSLSFQYNEQFF.

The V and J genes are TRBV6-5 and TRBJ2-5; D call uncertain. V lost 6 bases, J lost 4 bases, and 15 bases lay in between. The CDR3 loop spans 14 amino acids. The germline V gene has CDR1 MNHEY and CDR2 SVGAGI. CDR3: CASRQTLLGETQYF. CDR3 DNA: TGTGCCAGCAGGCAGACTCTATTAGGAGAGACCCAGTACTTC.

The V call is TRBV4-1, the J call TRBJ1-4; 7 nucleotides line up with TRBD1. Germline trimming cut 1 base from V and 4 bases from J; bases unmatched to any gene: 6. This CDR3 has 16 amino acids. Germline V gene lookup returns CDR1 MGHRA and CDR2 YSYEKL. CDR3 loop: CASSQGRTGLNEKLFF. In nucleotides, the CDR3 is TGCGCCAGCAGCCAAGGCCGGACAGGCCTTAATGAAAAACTGTTTTTT.

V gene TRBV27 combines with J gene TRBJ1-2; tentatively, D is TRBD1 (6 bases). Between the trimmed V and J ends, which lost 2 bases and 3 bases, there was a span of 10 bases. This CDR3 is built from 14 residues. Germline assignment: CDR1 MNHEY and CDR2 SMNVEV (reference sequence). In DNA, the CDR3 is TGTGCCAGCAGTTTAGGGTCAGGGGACTATGGCTACACCTTC. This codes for CASSLGSGDYGYTF.

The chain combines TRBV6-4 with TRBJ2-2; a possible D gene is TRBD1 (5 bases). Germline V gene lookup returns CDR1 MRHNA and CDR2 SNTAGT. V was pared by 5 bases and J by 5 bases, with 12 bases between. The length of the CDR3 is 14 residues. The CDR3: CASSQEQDTGELFF. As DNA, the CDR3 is TGTGCCAGCAGTCAAGAACAGGATACCGGGGAGCTGTTTTTT.

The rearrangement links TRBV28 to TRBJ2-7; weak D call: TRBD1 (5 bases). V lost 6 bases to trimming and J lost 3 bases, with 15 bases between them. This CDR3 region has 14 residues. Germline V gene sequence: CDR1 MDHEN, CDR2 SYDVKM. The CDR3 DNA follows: TGTGCCAGCAGAGAAGGGGCAGGCCACTACGAGCAGTACTTC. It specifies CASREGAGHYEQYF.

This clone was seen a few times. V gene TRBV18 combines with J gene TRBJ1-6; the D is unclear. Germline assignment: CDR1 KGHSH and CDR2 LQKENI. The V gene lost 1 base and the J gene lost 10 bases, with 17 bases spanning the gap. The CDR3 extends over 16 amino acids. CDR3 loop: CASSPRSSANGSPLHF. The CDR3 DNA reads TGTGCCAGCTCACCACGGAGCTCAGCAAACGGGTCACCCCTCCACTTT.

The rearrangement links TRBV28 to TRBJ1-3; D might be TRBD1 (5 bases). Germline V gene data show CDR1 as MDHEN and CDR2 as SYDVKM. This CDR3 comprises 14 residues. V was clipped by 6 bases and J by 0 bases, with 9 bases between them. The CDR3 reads CASRQAASGNTIYF. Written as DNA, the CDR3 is TGTGCCAGCAGACAGGCGGCCTCTGGAAACACCATATATTTT.